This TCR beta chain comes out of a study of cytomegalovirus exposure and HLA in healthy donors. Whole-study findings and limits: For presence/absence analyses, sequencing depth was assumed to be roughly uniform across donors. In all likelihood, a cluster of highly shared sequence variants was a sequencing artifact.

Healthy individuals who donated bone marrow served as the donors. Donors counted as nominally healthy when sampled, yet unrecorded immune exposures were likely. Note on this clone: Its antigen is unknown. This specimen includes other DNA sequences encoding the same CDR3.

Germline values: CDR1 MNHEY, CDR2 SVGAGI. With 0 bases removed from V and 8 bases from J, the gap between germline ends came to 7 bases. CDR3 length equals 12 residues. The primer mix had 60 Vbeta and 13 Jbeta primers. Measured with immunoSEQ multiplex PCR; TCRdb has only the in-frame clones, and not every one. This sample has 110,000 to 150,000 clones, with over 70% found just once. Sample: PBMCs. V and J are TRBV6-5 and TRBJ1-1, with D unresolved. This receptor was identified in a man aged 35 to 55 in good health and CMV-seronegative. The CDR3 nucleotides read TGTGCCAGCAGTTACTCGGGGAGGGAAGCTTTCTTT. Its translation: CASSYSGREAFF.